The 28 T cell receptor beta chains presented below share a single source sample, sequenced in a study of siplizumab effects on memory and regulatory T cells. The table came from immunoSEQ multiplex PCR; TCRdb's copy has only in-frame clones and leaves some out. The table lists about 100,000 clones, about 94% of them singletons. The sample was non-Treg CD4+ T cells sorted from blood. These receptors were collected from a human donor in good health.

The chain carries TRBV19 and TRBJ1-2; D gene ambiguous. Trimming shortened V by 9 bases and J by 4 bases, and 12 bases separated the two germline ends. Germline CDR1 LNHDA, CDR2 SQIVND (reference sequence). This CDR3 is built from 12 residues. CDR3 DNA: TGTGCCAGCCGCGTAGGACCCTATGGCTACACCTTC. Amino acid sequence: CASRVGPYGYTF. Supplemented by reference TRBV19 and TRBJ1-2, the full variable domain reads DGGITQSPKYLFRKEGQNVTLSCEQNLNHDAMYWYRQDPGQGLRLIYYSQIVNDFQKGDIAEGYSVSREKKESFPLTVTSAQKNPTAFYLCASRVGPYGYTFGSGTRLTVV.

This sequence joins TRBV6-5 and TRBJ2-2; 8 bases are a match to TRBD2. V dropped 0 bases and J dropped 9; count of bases not matched to a gene: 9. The CDR3 is 16 residues long. The germline V gene encodes CDR1 MNHEY and CDR2 SVGAGI. CDR3 sequence reads: CASSYSTAGETRELFF. The CDR3 DNA reads as TGTGCCAGCAGTTACTCGACAGCGGGAGAGACCCGGGAGCTGTTTTTT.

The chain carries TRBV18 and TRBJ2-5; 8 nucleotides line up with TRBD1. The CDR3 has 13 amino acids. Per germline, CDR1 KGHSH and CDR2 LQKENI. The V and J ends lost 8 bases and 0 bases, in that order; junction bases with no gene match: 2. The CDR3 loop reads CASQGANQETQYF. The CDR3 DNA follows: TGTGCCAGCCAGGGGGCGAACCAAGAGACCCAGTACTTC. Drawing the rest from reference TRBV18 and TRBJ2-5, the complete variable domain is NAGVMQNPRHLVRRRGQEARLRCSPMKGHSHVYWYRQLPEEGLKFMVYLQKENIIDESGMPKERFSAEFPKEGPSILRIQQVVRGDSAAYFCASQGANQETQYFGPGTRLLVL.

This clone was seen only once. The chain employs TRBV6-5 and TRBJ1-4, with D hard to call. Between the trimmed V and J ends, which lost 2 bases and 2 bases, there was a span of 9 bases. Germline assignment: CDR1 MNHEY and CDR2 SVGAGI. This CDR3 has 15 residues. For the CDR3, the DNA is TGTGCCAGCAGTTACAGGTGGATCACTAATGAAAAACTGTTTTTT. This sequence encodes CASSYRWITNEKLFF.

The chain links TRBV7-2 to TRBJ2-3, with 13 bases matching TRBD2. CDR1 and CDR2 from the germline V gene are SGHTA and FQGNSA. The V and J ends lost 4 bases and 8 bases, in that order; junction bases with no gene match: 12. CDR3 length: 17 amino acids. CDR3 in amino acids: CASSSGTSGVHGGTQYF. Written as DNA, the CDR3 is TGTGCCAGCAGCTCAGGGACTAGCGGGGTCCACGGGGGTACGCAGTATTTT.

This chain joins TRBV11-3 and TRBJ2-5; 7 bases are a match to TRBD2. This CDR3 spans 16 amino acids. V lost 1 base and J lost 2; bases outside the gene matches: 7. The germline CDR1 and CDR2 sequences are SGHNT and YENEEA. The CDR3 region has the DNA TGTGCCAGCAGCTTAGTTGGCGGGAGTAGTCAAGAGACCCAGTACTTC. It yields the protein CASSLVGGSSQETQYF.

This clone was recorded once. The V gene is TRBV4-2, the J gene TRBJ2-2; no definite D call. V dropped 4 bases and J dropped 7 bases, with 13 bases sitting between them. The CDR3 consists of 14 residues. The germline CDR1 and CDR2 sequences are LGHNA and YNFKEQ. The CDR3 region is CASSPSRRDGELFF. CDR3 DNA sequence: TGTGCCAGCAGCCCGTCGCGTAGGGACGGGGAGCTGTTTTTT.

The gene calls are TRBV10-3 and TRBJ1-4; 7 bases fit TRBD1. Losses at the gene ends were 10 bases for V and 5 bases for J; bases not matched to a gene: 10. There are 14 residues in the CDR3. Germline V CDR1 and CDR2: ENHRY, SYGVKD. Here the CDR3 DNA reads TGTGCCACCAGAGGCCCACAGGGGAATGAAAAACTGTTTTTT. Protein sequence: CATRGPQGNEKLFF.

This rearrangement joins TRBV5-6 to TRBJ2-5; 15 positions agree with TRBD2. The V and J ends lost 1 base and 4 bases, in that order; junction bases with no gene match: 11. CDR3 length equals 19 residues. CDR1 and CDR2 from the germline V gene are SGHDT and YYEEEE. The CDR3 region is CASSLLSGTSGGTGETQYF. CDR3 nucleotides: TGTGCCAGCAGCTTGTTGTCTGGGACTAGCGGGGGGACGGGAGAGACCCAGTACTTC. The full variable domain, with the rest looked up from reference TRBV5-6 and TRBJ2-5, is DAGVTQSPTHLIKTRGQQVTLRCSPKSGHDTVSWYQQALGQGPQFIFQYYEEEERQRGNFPDRFSGHQFPNYSSELNVNALLLGDSALYLCASSLLSGTSGGTGETQYFGPGTRLLVL.

The chain employs TRBV19 and TRBJ2-7, with 10 bases matching TRBD2. Germline trimming cut 3 bases from V and 4 bases from J; bases unmatched to any gene: 6. The CDR3 is made up of 15 amino acids. In germline, CDR1 is LNHDA, CDR2 SQIVND (reference sequence). The CDR3 region has the DNA TGTGCCAGTAGTATGAGGGCTAGCGGGGGATACGAGCAGTACTTC. Translating gives CASSMRASGGYEQYF. The full variable domain, rest sourced from reference TRBV19 and TRBJ2-7, is DGGITQSPKYLFRKEGQNVTLSCEQNLNHDAMYWYRQDPGQGLRLIYYSQIVNDFQKGDIAEGYSVSREKKESFPLTVTSAQKNPTAFYLCASSMRASGGYEQYFGPGTRLTVT.

The genes are TRBV15 and TRBJ1-4, with 8 nucleotides matching TRBD1. The J segment lost 2 bases and the V segment lost 4 bases, leaving 3 bases of the junction unmatched. The germline gives CDR1 LNHNV, CDR2 YYDKDF (reference sequence). This CDR3 contains 15 residues. The CDR3 is CATSMQGATNEKLFF. CDR3 sequence (DNA): TGTGCCACCAGCATGCAGGGGGCGACTAATGAAAAACTGTTTTTT.

J is TRBJ2-1 and V is TRBV2, with TRBD2 matching 9 bases. This CDR3 region has 14 residues. The junction had 3 bases not matched to a gene; V was cut back by 5 bases and J by 4 bases. Germline V gene data show CDR1 as SNHLY and CDR2 as FYNNEI. The CDR3 here is CASSRLAEYNEQFF. The CDR3 bases are TGTGCCAGCAGTCGACTAGCGGAGTACAATGAGCAGTTCTTC. The entire variable domain, with the rest obtained from reference TRBV2 and TRBJ2-1, is as follows: EPEVTQTPSHQVTQMGQEVILRCVPISNHLYFYWYRQILGQKVEFLVSFYNNEISEKSEIFDDQFSVERPDGSNFTLKIRSTKLEDSAMYFCASSRLAEYNEQFFGPGTRLTVL.

The chain uses TRBV20-1 and TRBJ2-1; D is unclear. V shed 8 bases and J shed 12 bases, with 8 bases lying between them. Germline CDR1 is DFQATT and CDR2 is SNEGSKA (reference sequence). The CDR3 covers 8 residues. The CDR3 region has the DNA TGCAGTCCTGGCGGGCAGTTCTTC. Protein product: CSPGGQFF.

The CDR3 DNA reads TGTGCCAGTAGTACAATTTTGAATAGCAATCAGCCCCAGCATTTT. Protein sequence: CASSTILNSNQPQHF. The V and J genes are TRBV19 and TRBJ1-5, with D hard to call. The CDR3 totals 15 residues. The V end was cut by 4 bases, the J end by 0 bases, with 10 bases between. Germline CDR1 is LNHDA and CDR2 is SQIVND (reference sequence).

CDR3 bases: TGTGCCAGCAGTTTTGGGGATGTGGGCAATCAGCCCCAGCATTTT. Protein: CASSFGDVGNQPQHF. The genes are TRBV27 and TRBJ1-5; D gene unclear. Per germline, CDR1 MNHEY and CDR2 SMNVEV (reference sequence). The V gene lost 3 bases and the J gene lost 2 bases, with 11 bases spanning the gap. This CDR3 has 15 amino acids.

The rearrangement uses TRBV6-5 and TRBJ2-1; 9 bases match TRBD2. V shed 7 bases, J shed 6 bases, and the junction held 10 bases outside the gene matches. Germline V lookup: CDR1 MNHEY, CDR2 SVGAGI. The CDR3 totals 15 residues. DNA of the CDR3: TGTGCCAGCAACCTGAGGGCGGGAGGGCCCAATGAGCAGTTCTTC. As protein: CASNLRAGGPNEQFF.

This CDR3 is CASSYSNTPEKLFF. CDR3 sequence (DNA): TGTGCCAGCAGTTACTCGAACACCCCTGAAAAACTGTTTTTT. The V gene is TRBV6-5, the J gene TRBJ1-4; D ambiguous. Per germline, CDR1 MNHEY and CDR2 SVGAGI. This CDR3 has 14 residues. V gave up 0 bases and J gave up 7 bases, with 9 bases separating them.

The count of this clone is one. The rearrangement joins TRBV7-8 to TRBJ1-5, with D unclear. V shed 2 bases and J shed 5 bases, with 19 bases lying between them. Germline values: CDR1 SGHVS, CDR2 FQNEAQ. CDR3 size: 17 residues. The CDR3 nucleotides read TGTGCCAGCAGCTTAACCCCGGGTCTCCCAACCTATCAGCCCCAGCATTTT. This encodes CASSLTPGLPTYQPQHF.

This clone was found once. The rearrangement links TRBV19 to TRBJ2-5; a possible D gene is TRBD2 (6 bases). CDR1 is LNHDA and CDR2 is SQIVND in the germline V gene (reference sequence). The CDR3 is 13 residues long. Trimming took off 7 bases at V and 4 bases at J, with 13 bases between the two ends. CDR3 in amino acids: CASTRAGGETQYF. CDR3 in DNA: TGTGCCAGTACCCGAGCGGGTGGAGAGACCCAGTACTTC.

This chain connects TRBV5-5 to TRBJ2-1; 7 bases agree with TRBD2. The CDR3 sequence is 14 residues long. Germline V gene sequence: CDR1 SGHKS, CDR2 YYEKEE (reference sequence). J was trimmed by 0 bases and V by 7 bases; bases with no gene match: 4. The CDR3 region has the DNA TGTGCCAGCCAGGGACTAAGCTCCTACAATGAGCAGTTCTTC. Encoded protein: CASQGLSSYNEQFF.

The chain employs TRBV5-1 and TRBJ2-1, with TRBD2 identical over 14 bases. Germline lookup yields CDR1 SGHRS and CDR2 YFSETQ. V gave up 4 bases and J gave up 7 bases; unmatched junction bases: 4. The CDR3 contains 15 residues. The CDR3 loop is CASSAGLAGANEQFF. The CDR3 DNA reads TGCGCCAGCAGCGCGGGACTAGCGGGAGCAAATGAGCAGTTCTTC.

The rearrangement joins TRBV5-6 to TRBJ1-1; no clear D gene. This CDR3 has 15 amino acids. V lost 3 bases and J lost 4, with 16 bases in between. From germline, CDR1 is SGHDT and CDR2 YYEEEE. CDR3 DNA: TGTGCCAGCAGCTGGAAGGACTTAACGGCCACTGAAGCTTTCTTT. Protein sequence: CASSWKDLTATEAFF.

This clone was detected once. This sample includes further DNA sequences coding for the same CDR3. This chain connects TRBV28 to TRBJ2-7; D remains ambiguous. Trimming cost V 3 bases and J 3 bases, with 6 bases left between them. The CDR3 runs 12 residues. Germline values: CDR1 MDHEN, CDR2 SYDVKM. CDR3 bases: TGTGCCAGCAGTTTGGGTGACTACGAGCAGTACTTC. Residues: CASSLGDYEQYF.

The chain joins TRBV7-3 to TRBJ1-2, with 9 bases aligning to TRBD1. CDR1 is SGHTA, CDR2 FQGTGA, per germline. The CDR3 contains 14 residues. Losses at the gene ends were 4 bases for V and 6 bases for J; bases not matched to a gene: 6. Here the CDR3 DNA reads TGTGCCAGCAGCTCGGGACAGGGATCAAATGGCTACACCTTC. Translating it yields CASSSGQGSNGYTF.

This clone was recorded only once. This chain connects TRBV7-3 to TRBJ1-1, with TRBD1 matching over 8 bases. The germline gives CDR1 SGHTA, CDR2 FQGTGA. The CDR3 sequence is 13 residues long. V lost 5 bases, J lost 4 bases, and 3 bases stayed unmatched. The CDR3 DNA sequence: TGTGCCAGCAGCCCTCAGGGGGCCACTGAAGCTTTCTTT. Its protein product is CASSPQGATEAFF.

The chain combines TRBV7-9 with TRBJ2-7, with 15 bases fitting TRBD2. V dropped 5 bases and J dropped 5; count of bases not matched to a gene: 7. The V gene's germline CDR1 is SEHNR and CDR2 FQNEAQ (reference sequence). CDR3 length: 16 residues. DNA for the CDR3: TGTGCCAGCAGCCCAGGACTAGCGGGAGGGAACGACGAGCAGTACTTC. Protein product: CASSPGLAGGNDEQYF.

This chain links TRBV28 with TRBJ2-7, with 8 bases that match TRBD1. J lost 1 base, V lost 1 base, and 6 bases had no gene match. The CDR3 runs to 16 residues. Germline CDR1 is MDHEN and CDR2 is SYDVKM. CDR3 region: CASSLLGTGRSYEQYF. Written as DNA, the CDR3 is TGTGCCAGCAGTTTATTAGGGACAGGACGATCCTACGAGCAGTACTTC. Using reference TRBV28 and TRBJ2-7 for the parts outside the CDR3, the full variable domain is DVKVTQSSRYLVKRTGEKVFLECVQDMDHENMFWYRQDPGLGLRLIYFSYDVKMKEKGDIPEGYSVSREKKERFSLILESASTNQTSMYLCASSLLGTGRSYEQYFGPGTRLTVT.

This clone was recorded only once. The chain carries TRBV11-2 and TRBJ2-3; possibly TRBD1 for D (5 bases). The length of the CDR3 is 14 residues. V lost 4 bases, J lost 1 base, and 9 bases lay in between. Germline values: CDR1 SGHAT, CDR2 FQNNGV. The CDR3 DNA reads TGTGCCAGCAGCTCAAGCAGGGGCACAGATACGCAGTATTTT. This gives the protein CASSSSRGTDTQYF.